These 18 T cell receptor beta chains share one sample of origin, sequenced in a study of Ad26.COV2.S vaccination and SARS-CoV-2 variants. Sample treatment: 19 received Ad26.COV2.S at low or high dose, single or two shots; 5 received placebo; per-sample allocation not given. Specimen acquisition occurred on day 63 following the initial vaccine or placebo injection. Data came from immunoSEQ multiplex PCR; TCRdb stores just in-frame clones and leaves some out. This sample yields 400,000 to 450,000 clones, of which 80% to 95% are seen a single time; 12% belongs to the top ten. Sample: peripheral blood, taken in a trial of Ad26.COV2.S vaccine versus placebo. The receptors stem from a person between 18 and 59 years old who received the Ad26.COV2.S COVID-19 vaccine or a placebo.

This clone appeared a single time. Here the CDR3 reads CASSPTAPTGRNIQYF. The CDR3 coding sequence is TGTGCCAGCAGCCCCACTGCCCCGACAGGGCGAAACATTCAGTACTTC. The chain employs TRBV14 and TRBJ2-4; 7 bases are a match to TRBD1. V lost 4 bases, J lost 6 bases, and 12 bases stayed unmatched. Germline V lookup: CDR1 SGHDN, CDR2 FVKESK. This CDR3 has 16 amino acids.

The CDR3 nucleotides are TGTGCCAGCAGCTCCGTCCGTTACAATGAGCAGTTCTTC. This translates into CASSSVRYNEQFF. This sequence joins TRBV7-8 and TRBJ2-1; D remains ambiguous. Trimming stripped 4 bases from V and 4 bases from J, with 8 bases between. The CDR3 contains 13 residues. Per the germline V gene, CDR1 is SGHVS and CDR2 is FQNEAQ.

J is TRBJ2-5 and V is TRBV9; D call uncertain. Germline-derived CDR1 and CDR2 are SGDLS and YYNGEE. CDR3 length equals 15 residues. Trimming took 0 bases from V and 9 from J, leaving 18 bases between them. The CDR3 is CASSVGGRNEPAQYF. DNA for the CDR3: TGTGCCAGCAGCGTAGGTGGCAGGAACGAACCGGCCCAGTACTTC.

This chain links TRBV5-5 with TRBJ2-3; TRBD2 matches at 9 bases. In germline, CDR1 is SGHKS, CDR2 YYEKEE (reference sequence). The CDR3 runs 16 residues. V trimming: 6 bases; J trimming: 4 bases; junction bases outside the gene matches: 12. CDR3 sequence: CASITAGGRGADTQYF. The DNA for the CDR3 is TGTGCCAGCATCACAGCGGGAGGCCGGGGGGCAGATACGCAGTATTTT.

V usage is TRBV28 and J usage is TRBJ2-1; D possibly corresponds to TRBD2 (6 bases). Trimming pared 6 bases from V and 9 bases from J, leaving 15 bases between. Per germline, CDR1 MDHEN and CDR2 SYDVKM. This CDR3 has 13 amino acids. The CDR3 region has the DNA TGTGCCAGCAGCCTCTCGGCGCGGGGTGAGCAGTTCTTC. Translating gives CASSLSARGEQFF.

The chain couples TRBV7-2 to TRBJ1-6, with D maybe TRBD1 (6 bases). The ends were cut back, 5 bases at V and 4 bases at J, with 12 bases in the middle. CDR1 and CDR2 (germline): SGHTA, FQGNSA. The CDR3 has 15 residues. CDR3: CASSLRTVYNSPLHF. CDR3 bases: TGTGCCAGCAGCCTCAGGACAGTGTATAATTCACCCCTCCACTTT.

The V call is TRBV5-8, the J call TRBJ2-7; no clear D. CDR3 length: 15 residues. V was cut by 4 bases and J by 3 bases, with 17 bases left in between. The germline V gene encodes CDR1 SGHTS and CDR2 YDEGEE. The CDR3 DNA follows: TGTGCCAGCAGCCAATTTAGTAGGTCAGACTACGAGCAGTACTTC. As protein: CASSQFSRSDYEQYF.

The rearrangement links TRBV10-3 to TRBJ2-1, with 9 bases identical to TRBD2. CDR1 is ENHRY and CDR2 is SYGVKD in the germline V gene. The trim removed 0 bases at V and 3 bases at J, leaving 3 bases unmatched. The CDR3 sequence is 16 residues long. CDR3 sequence: CAISESTSGVYNEQFF. The CDR3 DNA is TGTGCCATCAGTGAGTCGACTAGCGGAGTCTACAATGAGCAGTTCTTC.

The chain couples TRBV15 to TRBJ2-7, with 7 positions matching TRBD2. Germline assignment: CDR1 LNHNV and CDR2 YYDKDF (reference sequence). This CDR3 region has 15 residues. With V trimmed by 0 bases and J by 3 bases, 5 bases remained unmatched. The CDR3 spells CATSRDQGGFYEQYF. Here the CDR3 DNA reads TGTGCCACCAGCAGAGATCAGGGAGGGTTCTACGAGCAGTACTTC.

The V gene is TRBV7-9, the J gene TRBJ1-1, with D unresolved. Germline CDR1 is SEHNR and CDR2 is FQNEAQ (reference sequence). This CDR3 is built from 13 residues. The V end was cut by 8 bases, the J end by 6 bases, with 16 bases between. In nucleotides, the CDR3 is TGTGCCAGCGAAACGCAGTTTGTATCTGAAGCTTTCTTT. Residues: CASETQFVSEAFF.

The chain combines TRBV2 with TRBJ2-7; D uncertain. Germline assignment: CDR1 SNHLY and CDR2 FYNNEI. V was shortened by 4 bases and J by 0 bases, with 4 bases between the two germline ends. The CDR3 spans 12 residues. The CDR3 sequence: CASSANSYEQYF. The DNA of the CDR3 is TGTGCCAGCAGTGCTAACTCCTACGAGCAGTACTTC.

V and J are TRBV6-2 or TRBV6-3 and TRBJ2-1; 10 bases map to TRBD2. CDR3 length equals 15 residues. Germline V gene data show CDR1 as MNHEY and CDR2 as SVGEGT. The junction had 9 bases not matched to a gene; V was cut back by 5 bases and J by 8 bases. Here the CDR3 reads CASSRSSGSLDEQFF. As DNA, the CDR3 is TGTGCCAGCAGTAGGTCTAGCGGGAGTTTGGATGAGCAGTTCTTC.

V usage is TRBV5-6 and J usage is TRBJ2-7; D possibly matches TRBD1 or TRBD2 (5 bases each). The germline CDR1 and CDR2 sequences are SGHDT and YYEEEE. CDR3 length equals 13 residues. V lost 4 bases to trimming and J lost 7 bases, with 15 bases between them. The CDR3 sequence is CASSRKEWGEQYF. DNA of the CDR3: TGTGCCAGCAGCCGAAAGGAGTGGGGGGAGCAGTACTTC.

The V call is TRBV12-3 or TRBV12-4, the J call TRBJ2-2; D not resolved. V lost 2 bases and J lost 5, with 6 bases in between. The CDR3 extends over 13 amino acids. The CDR3 region is CASSLTGTGELFF. CDR3 in DNA: TGTGCCAGCAGTTTAACGGGTACCGGGGAGCTGTTTTTT.

The V and J genes are TRBV11-2 and TRBJ2-7; TRBD1 matches 7 bases. V dropped 3 bases and J dropped 2; count of bases not matched to a gene: 1. CDR3 length: 13 residues. The V gene's germline CDR1 is SGHAT and CDR2 FQNNGV. CDR3 in amino acids: CASSFGQAYEQYF. The CDR3 DNA follows: TGTGCCAGCAGCTTCGGACAGGCCTACGAGCAGTACTTC.

V and J are TRBV5-4 and TRBJ2-7; 9 bases line up with TRBD1. This CDR3 is 18 amino acids long. The germline V gene has CDR1 SGHNT and CDR2 YYREEE (reference sequence). J was trimmed by 0 bases and V by 0 bases; bases with no gene match: 10. CDR3: CASSLVDRGLTASYEQYF. The CDR3, as DNA: TGTGCCAGCAGCTTGGTGGACAGGGGACTAACCGCCTCCTACGAGCAGTACTTC. Combining the CDR3 with reference TRBV5-4 and TRBJ2-7 gives the whole variable domain ETGVTQSPTHLIKTRGQQVTLRCSSQSGHNTVSWYQQALGQGPQFIFQYYREEENGRGNFPPRFSGLQFPNYSSELNVNALELDDSALYLCASSLVDRGLTASYEQYFGPGTRLTVT.

In this sample, this clone turned up once. The V gene is TRBV9, the J gene TRBJ2-1, with 12 bases identical to TRBD2. The length of the CDR3 is 16 residues. V shed 0 bases and J 9 bases; nucleotides not matched to a gene: 7. The germline CDR1 and CDR2 sequences are SGDLS and YYNGEE. The CDR3 DNA reads as TGTGCCAGCAGCGTAGCTCTAGCGGGAGGGTTTGCTGAGCAGTTCTTC. Protein product: CASSVALAGGFAEQFF.

The chain carries TRBV15 and TRBJ2-7; 10 bases align to TRBD2. V was pared by 0 bases and J by 6 bases, with 5 bases of the junction left unmatched. This CDR3 spans 15 amino acids. CDR1 and CDR2 from the germline V gene are LNHNV and YYDKDF (reference sequence). The CDR3 spells CATSRDGLAGVEQYF. The CDR3 DNA sequence: TGTGCCACCAGCAGAGATGGTCTAGCGGGAGTCGAGCAGTACTTC.